These 28 T cell receptor beta chains were all obtained from the same sample, sequenced in a study of blood T cell repertoires in COVID-19 (dated by TCRdb to the early 2020s). Receptor libraries were prepared by the immunoSEQ multiplex PCR assay. Here the immuneACCESS table is served through TCRdb, limited to in-frame sequences with V and J called. Missing clones are a known gap in these copies; in checked studies unresolved V genes cover under half, and the rest lacks a known reason. This sample has approximately 110,000 clones in its table, and approximately 85% of those were observed once. The top ten constitute about 3% of the sample. The specimen sequenced was peripheral blood. These receptors originate from a woman older than 75 with COVID-19, enrolled during active disease.

This clone was seen just once. The J gene is TRBJ2-7, the V gene TRBV4-3; the match to TRBD2 covers 7 bases. Germline V lookup: CDR1 LGHNA, CDR2 YSLEER. The CDR3 is made up of 13 amino acids. The ends lost 4 bases at V and 7 bases at J; junction bases unmatched: 7. The CDR3: CASSLGLGGEQYF. In DNA, the CDR3 is TGCGCCAGCAGCCTAGGCTTGGGGGGGGAGCAGTACTTC.

The rearrangement uses TRBV5-6 and TRBJ2-1; the match to TRBD2 covers 9 bases. The CDR3 spans 17 residues. Germline CDR1 SGHDT, CDR2 YYEEEE. J was trimmed by 4 bases and V by 4 bases; bases with no gene match: 12. Here the CDR3 reads CASSLESGTSSYNEQFF. In nucleotides, the CDR3 is TGTGCCAGCAGCCTTGAGTCCGGGACTAGCAGTTACAATGAGCAGTTCTTC.

The V gene is TRBV7-2, the J gene TRBJ2-7, with D hard to call. The V end was cut by 4 bases, the J end by 6 bases, with 13 bases between. Looked up from germline, CDR1 is SGHTA and CDR2 is FQGNSA. The CDR3 has 13 residues. The CDR3 bases are TGTGCCAGCAGCTCGCTACAGTTCGCCGAGCAGTACTTC. Amino acids: CASSSLQFAEQYF.

V usage is TRBV7-3 and J usage is TRBJ2-2; D is undetermined. The CDR3 length is 15 residues. From germline, CDR1 is SGHTA and CDR2 FQGTGA. V was shortened by 1 base and J by 5 bases, with 11 bases between the two germline ends. This chain's CDR3 is CASSLNSDWTGELFF. CDR3 bases: TGTGCCAGCAGCTTAAACTCTGACTGGACCGGGGAGCTGTTTTTT.

The genes are TRBV15 and TRBJ2-3; D gene ambiguous. This CDR3 is built from 16 residues. Looked up from germline, CDR1 is LNHNV and CDR2 is YYDKDF (reference sequence). V was clipped by 4 bases and J by 0 bases, with 14 bases between them. The CDR3 reads CATSTLLKKSTDTQYF. DNA for the CDR3: TGTGCCACCAGCACGTTACTTAAAAAGAGCACAGATACGCAGTATTTT.

The chain is built from TRBV5-8 and TRBJ1-5, with 10 bases identical to TRBD1. The ends lost 5 bases at V and 4 bases at J; junction bases unmatched: 9. Germline assignment: CDR1 SGHTS and CDR2 YDEGEE. This CDR3 spans 16 amino acids. CDR3 amino acids: CASSSGTGVINQPQHF. The CDR3 DNA sequence: TGTGCCAGCAGTTCCGGGACAGGGGTGATTAATCAGCCCCAGCATTTT.

As regards this clone: The conserved phenylalanine or tryptophan normally closing the CDR3 is absent here, so this likely arose from a read error. It is unclear where the CDR3 begins or ends on the DNA, so no DNA is shown, and the CDR3 is as TCRdb lists it. The chain is built from TRBV3-1 (or the pseudogene TRBV3-2) and TRBJ1-1; TRBD1 is the table's D call and was not checked against the DNA. The CDR3 is made up of 14 amino acids, end residues included. CDR1 LGHDT and CDR2 YNNKEL come from the germline V gene (reference sequence). The CDR3 loop reads CASSPRMDRVGGEV.

The rearrangement joins TRBV9 to TRBJ2-5; TRBD2 matches at 10 bases. CDR1 and CDR2 (germline): SGDLS, YYNGEE. With V trimmed by 1 base and J by 4 bases, 4 bases remained unmatched. CDR3 length: 15 amino acids. In nucleotides, the CDR3 is TGTGCCAGCAGCGTAACTAGCGGGAATAGAGAGACCCAGTACTTC. It encodes CASSVTSGNRETQYF.

This sequence joins TRBV3-1 (or the pseudogene TRBV3-2) and TRBJ1-2, with D possibly TRBD1 on 6 matching bases. Germline V gene sequence: CDR1 LGHDT, CDR2 YNNKEL (reference sequence). The CDR3 contains 16 residues. V was pared by 4 bases and J by 7 bases, with 22 bases between. The CDR3 nucleotides read TGTGCCAGCAGCCTAGACGGTCTGCAGGGGACATCTGGCTACACCTTC. Amino acid sequence: CASSLDGLQGTSGYTF.

This chain connects TRBV27 to TRBJ2-3; weak D call: TRBD1 (6 bases). This CDR3 is 16 amino acids long. V lost 5 bases to trimming and J lost 2 bases, with 17 bases between them. CDR1 MNHEY and CDR2 SMNVEV come from the germline V gene (reference sequence). CDR3 sequence: CASSENLRTVTDTQYF. CDR3 DNA: TGTGCCAGCAGTGAAAATCTCCGGACAGTCACAGATACGCAGTATTTT.

The V gene is TRBV7-2, the J gene TRBJ2-1, with D possibly matching TRBD2 (7 bases). Germline CDR1 SGHTA, CDR2 FQGNSA. The CDR3 has 13 residues. V lost 1 base to trimming and J lost 8 bases, with 9 bases between them. The CDR3 protein is CASSLGGGDEQFF. The CDR3 nucleotides are TGTGCCAGCAGCTTAGGGGGGGGCGATGAGCAGTTCTTC.

This chain connects TRBV5-6 to TRBJ1-4; maybe TRBD1 (5 bases). Trimming stripped 5 bases from V and 0 bases from J, with 11 bases between. This CDR3 has 15 residues. Germline V gene lookup returns CDR1 SGHDT and CDR2 YYEEEE. As DNA, the CDR3 is TGTGCCAGCAGTTCTACAGGTGCAACTAATGAAAAACTGTTTTTT. Its protein is CASSSTGATNEKLFF.

The chain links TRBV6-5 to TRBJ1-2, with 10 bases fitting TRBD1. Per germline, CDR1 MNHEY and CDR2 SVGAGI. This CDR3 is built from 15 residues. Trimming took 7 bases from V and 4 from J; bases not matched to a gene: 9. CDR3: CASTRQGADIYGYTF. The CDR3 DNA follows: TGTGCCAGCACTAGACAGGGGGCGGATATCTATGGCTACACCTTC.

Only a few counts were recorded for this clone. The chain couples TRBV28 to TRBJ1-2; D uncertain. The CDR3 is made up of 14 amino acids. Germline assignment: CDR1 MDHEN and CDR2 SYDVKM. Deletions cut 6 bases from V and 4 bases from J, with 15 bases between. The CDR3 protein is CASRPFTGFYGYTF. The DNA of the CDR3 is TGTGCCAGCAGACCTTTTACGGGATTCTATGGCTACACCTTC.

The chain uses TRBV11-2 and TRBJ2-1; 10 bases map to TRBD1. J gave up 4 bases and V 5 bases, and 5 bases lay outside the gene matches. This CDR3 region has 15 residues. Germline V gene sequence: CDR1 SGHAT, CDR2 FQNNGV. As DNA, the CDR3 is TGTGCCAGCAGCCAACCGGGACAGGGGTACAATGAGCAGTTCTTC. It encodes CASSQPGQGYNEQFF.

The gene calls are TRBV21-1 and TRBJ2-7; no DNA check was done on the table's D call, TRBD2. TRBV21-1 is recorded as a pseudogene. This CDR3 spans 18 amino acids. Here the CDR3 reads CASSRRAQPFLVPYEQYF. The CDR3 nucleotides read TGTGCCAGCAGCAGGCGGGCCCAACCCTTTCTAGTGCCCTACGAGCAGTACTTC.

On this clone itself: The sample holds other DNA sequences that translate to the same CDR3. J is TRBJ2-1 and V is TRBV3-1 (or the pseudogene TRBV3-2), with 10 nucleotides matching TRBD1. Germline CDR1 and CDR2: LGHDT and YNNKEL (reference sequence). The CDR3 contains 15 residues. V gave up 1 base and J gave up 7 bases; unmatched junction bases: 4. The CDR3 here is CASSQARTGGNEQFF. CDR3 nucleotides: TGTGCCAGCAGCCAAGCCCGGACAGGGGGAAATGAGCAGTTCTTC.

V gene TRBV5-5 combines with J gene TRBJ1-1, with D uncertain. This CDR3 contains 13 residues. CDR1 is SGHKS and CDR2 is YYEKEE in the germline V gene (reference sequence). Trimming removed 4 bases from V and 1 base from J, with 8 bases in between. CDR3 protein: CASSARWNTEAFF. The DNA for the CDR3 is TGTGCCAGCAGCGCGCGCTGGAACACTGAAGCTTTCTTT. Drawing the rest from reference TRBV5-5 and TRBJ1-1, the complete variable domain is DAGVTQSPTHLIKTRGQQVTLRCSPISGHKSVSWYQQVLGQGPQFIFQYYEKEERGRGNFPDRFSARQFPNYSSELNVNALLLGDSALYLCASSARWNTEAFFGQGTRLTVV.

The sample holds one count of this clone. The rearrangement uses TRBV28 and TRBJ1-2, with D uncertain. V gave up 1 base and J gave up 5 bases, with 14 bases separating them. The CDR3 is made up of 15 amino acids. Germline values: CDR1 MDHEN, CDR2 SYDVKM. CDR3 loop: CASSLLGREEYGYTF. DNA of the CDR3: TGTGCCAGCAGTTTATTAGGGAGGGAGGAGTATGGCTACACCTTC.

The chain links TRBV2 to TRBJ2-2; the match to TRBD1 covers 9 bases. V trimming: 5 bases; J trimming: 3 bases; junction bases outside the gene matches: 4. The CDR3 is made up of 15 amino acids. Germline assignment: CDR1 SNHLY and CDR2 FYNNEI. CDR3 amino acids: CASSFRQGDTGELFF. DNA of the CDR3: TGTGCCAGCAGTTTTAGACAGGGGGACACCGGGGAGCTGTTTTTT.

In regard to this clone: An end of the junction does not agree with germline; a read error may underlie this. This chain links TRBV5-4 with TRBJ1-2; D is ambiguous. CDR1 is SGHNT, CDR2 YYREEE, per germline (reference sequence). CDR3 length: 13 amino acids. The chain's CDR3 is CASSLGPEPGYTF. For the CDR3, the DNA is TGTGCCAGCAGTTTGGGTCCCGAGCCGGGCTACACCTTC.

The V call is TRBV21-1, the J call TRBJ1-5. TRBV21-1 is reported as a pseudogene. The CDR3 is made up of 14 amino acids. CDR3 sequence reads: CASSKKKERQPQHF. CDR3 in DNA: TGTGCCAGCAGCAAAAAGAAGGAGCGCCAGCCCCAGCATTTT.

This chain links TRBV14 with TRBJ2-7; TRBD2 agrees at 9 bases. The CDR3 totals 20 residues. Germline CDR1 is SGHDN and CDR2 is FVKESK. Germline trimming cut 4 bases from V and 5 bases from J; bases unmatched to any gene: 24. The CDR3 DNA reads TGTGCCAGCAGCCGATTACCAAGATCTTCGATAGCGGGAGCCATGAACGAGCAGTACTTC. The encoded protein is CASSRLPRSSIAGAMNEQYF.

The rearrangement joins TRBV18 to TRBJ2-3; D possibly corresponds to TRBD2 (5 bases). The CDR3 extends over 14 amino acids. Trimming left V 4 bases short and J 1 base short, with 9 bases between. Germline CDR1 and CDR2: KGHSH and LQKENI. CDR3 amino acids: CASSLRRGTDTQYF. CDR3 DNA sequence: TGTGCCAGCTCACTCCGGCGGGGCACAGATACGCAGTATTTT.

The chain combines TRBV27 with TRBJ1-1; possible D gene TRBD1, 6 bases. The CDR3 runs to 17 residues. Between the trimmed V and J ends, which lost 3 bases and 2 bases, there was a span of 19 bases. Germline-derived CDR1 and CDR2 are MNHEY and SMNVEV (reference sequence). The CDR3 loop reads CASSLGMGLGANTEAFF. Written as DNA, the CDR3 is TGTGCCAGCAGTTTGGGCATGGGGTTGGGGGCAAACACTGAAGCTTTCTTT.

This chain uses TRBV29-1 with TRBJ1-2; D gene ambiguous. This CDR3 region has 13 residues. V was shortened by 0 bases and J by 6 bases, with 11 bases between the two germline ends. Germline CDR1 SQVTM, CDR2 ANQGSEA. The CDR3 is CSVEESSRDGYTF. CDR3 coding DNA: TGCAGCGTTGAAGAAAGCTCGAGGGATGGCTACACCTTC.

The CDR3 reads CASSITGVAYGYTF. The CDR3 nucleotides read TGTGCCAGTAGTATCACAGGGGTTGCCTATGGCTACACCTTC. The chain combines TRBV19 with TRBJ1-2; 7 nucleotides line up with TRBD1. This CDR3 spans 14 amino acids. V lost 3 bases, J lost 4 bases, and 5 bases stayed unmatched. CDR1 and CDR2 (germline): LNHDA, SQIVND (reference sequence).

The rearrangement joins TRBV6-5 to TRBJ1-2, with D possibly TRBD1 on 6 matching bases. Germline V lookup: CDR1 MNHEY, CDR2 SVGAGI. The length of the CDR3 is 13 residues. The germline V and J ends were trimmed by 6 bases and 8 bases, with 16 bases remaining between them. The CDR3 protein is CASSHEGGGGYTF. The CDR3, as DNA: TGTGCCAGCAGCCACGAAGGGGGGGGCGGCTACACCTTC.